This record concerns one T cell receptor beta chain sequence. The Seattle patients, enrolled during active infection, were followed longitudinally. Sequencing used immunoSEQ multiplex PCR; TCRdb keeps in-frame clones, though not all of them. The repertoire includes about 350,000 clones, approximately 91% of them detected once, and 6% to 8.5% sits in the top ten. This entry belongs to a study of blood T cell repertoires in COVID-19. Across the study: The cDNA or gDNA used as material had been derived from T cells, B-cell-depleted T cells, or PBMCs.

Per germline, CDR1 SNHLY and CDR2 FYNNEI. V lost 10 bases, J lost 4 bases, and 6 bases stayed unmatched. The CDR3 spans 13 residues. The rearrangement joins TRBV2 to TRBJ1-4; 7 bases match TRBD1. The sequence was obtained from a woman in her 70s with COVID-19, enrolled during active disease. Sequenced material: peripheral blood. This chain's CDR3 is CATCGQVNEKLFF. The CDR3, as DNA: TGTGCCACTTGTGGACAGGTTAATGAAAAACTGTTTTTT.